This TCR beta chain was sequenced for a study of shared clonotypes between healthy human individuals. Points from the study as a whole: Generally, estimated richness proved larger in naive subsets than it did in memory subsets.

The assay was immunoSEQ multiplex PCR, and TCRdb's table has in-frame clones only and misses some. The sample lists around 1.9 million clones, approximately 92% occurring once. The germline gives CDR1 MNHEY, CDR2 SVGAGI. V dropped 0 bases and J dropped 6 bases, with 12 bases sitting between them. This CDR3 comprises 14 residues. The naive CD8 population came from CD45RO-negative cells selected for CCR7, without terminally differentiated effector memory CD45RA+ cells. On this clone: As yet, its antigen is unknown.

The sequenced sample was naive CD8+ T cells from PBMCs. J is TRBJ2-7 and V is TRBV6-5; D remains unclear. The TCR sequence derives from a man between 18 and 35 years old in good health. Some clones in this sample may be carry-over from other donors' samples. CDR3 in amino acids: CASSYSNQFGEQYF. In DNA, the CDR3 is TGTGCCAGCAGTTACTCGAACCAGTTCGGCGAGCAGTACTTC.